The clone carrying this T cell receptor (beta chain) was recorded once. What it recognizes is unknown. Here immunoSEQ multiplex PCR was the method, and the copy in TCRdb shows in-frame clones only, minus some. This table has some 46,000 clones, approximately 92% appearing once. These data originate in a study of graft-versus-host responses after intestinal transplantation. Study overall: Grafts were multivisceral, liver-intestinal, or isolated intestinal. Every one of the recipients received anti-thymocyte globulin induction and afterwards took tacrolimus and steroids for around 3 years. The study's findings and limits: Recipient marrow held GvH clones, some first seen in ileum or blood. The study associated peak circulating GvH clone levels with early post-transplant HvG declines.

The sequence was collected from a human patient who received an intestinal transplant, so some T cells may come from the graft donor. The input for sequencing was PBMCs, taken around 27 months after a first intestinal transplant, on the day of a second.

In DNA form, the CDR3 reads TGCAGTGCGCGAGACTACGAGCAGTACTTC. This encodes CSARDYEQYF. The gene calls are TRBV20-1 and TRBJ2-7; unclear D gene. The CDR3 length is 10 residues. Germline V lookup: CDR1 DFQATT, CDR2 SNEGSKA (reference sequence). Trimming shortened V by 6 bases and J by 3 bases, and 6 bases separated the two germline ends.